Here is one T cell receptor beta chain with its context. Profiling relied on immunoSEQ multiplex PCR, and the TCRdb table lists in-frame clones only, not all of them. The table includes some 71,000 clones, roughly 80% detected once. This CDR3 is 15 amino acids long. Deletions cut 4 bases from V and 5 bases from J, with 17 bases between. Germline CDR1 is MNHEY and CDR2 is SMNVEV (reference sequence). The data were obtained in a study of OX40 agonist ivuxolimab in advanced cancers. This chain uses TRBV27 with TRBJ2-5; D is perhaps TRBD1 or TRBD2 (6 bases each). The TCR sequence derives from an adult with an advanced solid tumor such as melanoma, head and neck, liver or kidney cancer. This sample comprised CD4+ or CD8+ T cells sorted from blood, obtained in a trial of the OX40 agonist ivuxolimab. CDR3 nucleotide sequence: TGTGCCAGCAGTTACGGGGGCCGGGAATGGGAGACCCAGTACTTC. Its translation is CASSYGGREWETQYF.